The T cell receptor beta chain described here comes from a study of blood T cells in healthy people across ages. Germline V gene data show CDR1 as SGHTA and CDR2 as FQGNSA. This CDR3 spans 15 amino acids. V lost 4 bases and J 1 base, leaving 13 bases between the germline ends. A J-beta primer mix and a sample-barcoded 5' primer were used in a second PCR of about 6 to 12 cycles. TCRdb processed the 5' RACE reads anew with MiXCR; each CDR3 protein has one entry. The table includes some 900,000 distinct CDR3 sequences, roughly 48% detected once. The rearrangement joins TRBV7-2 to TRBJ2-5; D is ambiguous. The sequencing input was blood. The receptor comes from a man aged 30 to 45 in good health. The CDR3 is CASSSSALLQETQYF. The CDR3 DNA is TGTGCCAGCAGCTCCAGCGCGTTACTCCAAGAGACCCAGTACTTC.